The clone carrying this TCR beta chain was recorded many times. Antigen: not known. The data were taken from a study of CD8 T cells in ankylosing spondylitis. Findings and caveats of the study: CD8+ by phenotype, disease-linked clones were relatively rare in peripheral blood.

Losses at the gene ends were 5 bases for V and 5 bases for J; bases not matched to a gene: 4. The germline CDR1 and CDR2 sequences are MNHNS and SASEGT. CDR3 length: 14 amino acids. It was by quantitative 5'-RACE with molecular barcodes that TCR beta libraries were made. TCRdb re-analysed the 5' RACE reads in MiXCR, keeping a single row per CDR3 protein. Here the sample spans more than 150,000 distinct CDR3 sequences, 10% to 15% being singletons. The gene calls are TRBV6-1 and TRBJ1-4, with 8 bases lining up with TRBD1. The sequence derives from a female donor with ankylosing spondylitis or in good health (not recorded which). Sequenced sample: blood, either unsorted or a sorted T cell fraction (not recorded which). CDR3 coding DNA: TGTGCCAGCAGTCCGGGACAGGCGAATGAAAAACTGTTTTTT. This translates into CASSPGQANEKLFF.